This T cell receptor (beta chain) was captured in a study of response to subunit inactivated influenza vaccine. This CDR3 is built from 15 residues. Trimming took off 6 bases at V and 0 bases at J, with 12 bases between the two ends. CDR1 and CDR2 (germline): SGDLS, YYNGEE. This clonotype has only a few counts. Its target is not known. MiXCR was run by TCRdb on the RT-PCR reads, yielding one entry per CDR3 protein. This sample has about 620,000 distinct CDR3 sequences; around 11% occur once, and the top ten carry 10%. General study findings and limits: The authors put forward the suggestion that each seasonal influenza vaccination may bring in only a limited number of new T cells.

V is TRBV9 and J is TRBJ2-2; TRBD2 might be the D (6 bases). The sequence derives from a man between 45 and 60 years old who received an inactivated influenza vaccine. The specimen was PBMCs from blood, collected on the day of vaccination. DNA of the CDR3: TGTGCCAGCAAGGGAGGACCGCCGAACACCGGGGAGCTGTTTTTT. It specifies CASKGGPPNTGELFF.